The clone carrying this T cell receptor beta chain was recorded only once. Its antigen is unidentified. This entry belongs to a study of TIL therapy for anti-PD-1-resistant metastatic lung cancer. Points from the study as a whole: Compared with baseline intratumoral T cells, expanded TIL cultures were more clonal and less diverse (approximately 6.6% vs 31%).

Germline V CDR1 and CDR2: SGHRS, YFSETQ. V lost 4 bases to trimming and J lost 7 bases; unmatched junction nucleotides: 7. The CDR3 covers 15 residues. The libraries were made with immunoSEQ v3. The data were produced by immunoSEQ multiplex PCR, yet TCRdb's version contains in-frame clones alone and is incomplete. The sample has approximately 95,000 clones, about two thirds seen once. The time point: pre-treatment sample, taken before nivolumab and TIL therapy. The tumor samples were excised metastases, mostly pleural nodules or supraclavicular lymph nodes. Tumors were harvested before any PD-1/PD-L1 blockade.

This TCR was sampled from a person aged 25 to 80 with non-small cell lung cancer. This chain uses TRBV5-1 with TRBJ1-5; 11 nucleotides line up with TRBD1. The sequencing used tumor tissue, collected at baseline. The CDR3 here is CASSPGQGEKQPQHF. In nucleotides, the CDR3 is TGCGCCAGCAGCCCGGGACAGGGGGAAAAACAGCCCCAGCATTTT.